Reported below is one T cell receptor (beta chain). Its antigen is not yet known. No much larger clone exists at a distance of one base, and base qualities are not known. CDR1 and CDR2 are drawn from the germline V gene: SNHLY, FYNNEI. Inclusive of the bounding cysteine and phenylalanine, the CDR3 is 15 residues long. This entry keeps only the CDR3 DNA: 45 bases, framed from base 1. Cut back by 10 bases and 0 bases, the V and J ends lie 17 bases apart. The sample originates from a study of blood T cell repertoires in COVID-19 (dated by TCRdb to about 2020). Regarding the complete study: Collaborator samples came from the United States, Italy and Spain and covered acute and convalescent phases of COVID-19. The material from the prospective study consisted of cDNA or gDNA derived from T cells, B-cell-depleted T cells, or PBMCs. Deeply sampled blood TCRbeta repertoires from subjects exposed to, actively infected with, or recovered from COVID-19 were included in the dataset. The repertoires were released in a freely available public database intended as a resource for research on the immune response to SARS-CoV-2. The samples were drawn from the first 160 participants of the ongoing ImmuneRACE study and from over a thousand subjects provided by 6 global collaborators. Nearly every sample came with metadata listing a de-identified subject ID, COVID-19 status, age in years and sex. HLA class I and class II types, where available, came from metadata supplied by the sample provider rather than from assay-based typing.

The immunoSEQ Assay, a bias-controlled multiplex PCR, was used to amplify TCRbeta CDR3 regions from genomic DNA. As for the authors' bioinformatics: The number of nucleated cells in each sample was estimated from the amplification of reference gene primers within the assay. To quantify the absolute abundance of each unique TCRbeta CDR3 rearrangement, sequence reads were collapsed and filtered. For each sample, productive Simpson clonality was calculated by taking the square root of Simpson's diversity index across productive rearrangements. TCRdb limited this immuneACCESS table to in-frame rearrangements with V and J called. A share of clones is missing; checked studies link under half to unresolved V genes, and the rest is unexplained. The DNA gave D and trimming, while V, J and clone size come from that table. This sample comprises roughly 150,000 clones, around 89% of them detected only once. The top ten clonotypes cover 2.5% to 3.5% of the sample.

The research as a whole found: The quantity of clinical and demographic metadata differed by source and by participant and was supplied without curation.

Collaborating institutions collected whole blood in K2EDTA tubes following their own protocols. For TCRbeta analysis, collaborator samples were shipped as frozen whole blood, as isolated PBMCs, or as DNA extracted from either sample type. Sequenced material: peripheral blood. This chain joins TRBV2 to TRBJ2-3, with TRBD2 perhaps the D gene, on 6 matching bases. The TCR sequence derives from a man aged 60 to 75 with acute or convalescent COVID-19. The CDR3 loop reads CATSRGGTSTDTQYF. The nucleotides are TGTGCCACCTCCCGGGGCGGGACTAGCACAGATACGCAGTATTTT. The entire variable domain, with the stretches around the CDR3 drawn from the reference TRBV2 and TRBJ2-3 proteins, is EPEVTQTPSHQVTQMGQEVILRCVPISNHLYFYWYRQILGQKVEFLVSFYNNEISEKSEIFDDQFSVERPDGSNFTLKIRSTKLEDSAMYFCATSRGGTSTDTQYFGPGTRLTVL.